The rows below give T cell receptor beta chains drawn from one sample of a study of blood T cell repertoires in COVID-19. TCRdb keeps only in-frame clones here, not all; method: immunoSEQ multiplex PCR. The data hold roughly 150,000 clones, with around nine tenths observed a single time. The sequencing input was peripheral blood. These receptors all come from a man aged 45-60 years who had recovered from COVID-19. The CDR3 runs from the conserved cysteine through the conserved F or W. D genes are given only for firm matches. Expanded clones are given a class, and other clones once, few, many or no size at all.

>13|TRBV2|TRBD1|-|TRBJ1-5
TGTGCCAGCAGGGGGACAGGGGATCAGCCCCAGCATTTT
CASRGTGDQPQHF
>14|TRBV19|-|-|TRBJ1-3
TGTGCCAGTAGATCTGACAGGACTGGAAACACCATATATTTT
CASRSDRTGNTIYF
>17|TRBV4-1|-|few|TRBJ1-4
TGCGCCAGCAGCCAAGACCAGGGCGCCACTTCCAATGAAAAACTGTTTTTT
CASSQDQGATSNEKLFF
>11|TRBV11-2|-|-|TRBJ2-7
TGTGCCAGCAGCTCAACCTACGAGCAGTACTTC
CASSSTYEQYF
>18|TRBV2|TRBD2|-|TRBJ2-1
TGTGCCAGCAGCCCCGGGACTAGCGGAAGGGGGTCCTACAATGAGCAGTTCTTC
CASSPGTSGRGSYNEQFF
>14|TRBV7-2|-|-|TRBJ2-3
TGTGCCAGCAGCCTTGTAGCTATAACAGATACGCAGTATTTT
CASSLVAITDTQYF
>14|TRBV30|-|-|TRBJ1-3
TGTGCCTGGAGTGTTTCAGGGTCTGGAAACACCATATATTTT
CAWSVSGSGNTIYF
>13|TRBV5-5|-|-|TRBJ1-2
TGTGCCAGCAGCTTGGATCCCATCTATGGCTACACCTTC
CASSLDPIYGYTF
>11|TRBV3-1/TRBV3-2|-|-|TRBJ2-1
TGTGCCAGCAGCCTCAACAATGAGCAGTTCTTC
CASSLNNEQFF
>14|TRBV19|-|-|TRBJ2-1
TGTGCCAGTAGTATACAGGGGGGCCACAATGAGCAGTTCTTC
CASSIQGGHNEQFF
>15|TRBV20-1|-|-|TRBJ2-1
TGCAGTGCTAGTTTATTTGGACAGTCCTACAATGAGCAGTTCTTC
CSASLFGQSYNEQFF
>14|TRBV6-5|-|-|TRBJ2-7
TGTGCCAGCAGTTACTCCCGGGGAACGGGCGAGCAGTACTTC
CASSYSRGTGEQYF
>14|TRBV6-6|-|-|TRBJ1-1
TGTGCCAGCACAATATCGACAGTGAACACTGAAGCTTTCTTT
CASTISTVNTEAFF
>15|TRBV9|TRBD2|-|TRBJ2-7
TGTGCCAGCGGGCAACTAGCGCCGAGCTCCTACGAGCAGTACTTC
CASGQLAPSSYEQYF
>15|TRBV7-9|TRBD2|-|TRBJ2-5
TGTGCCAGCACCTCTCTTGGGGAGGGGCTAAAGACCCAGTACTTC
CASTSLGEGLKTQYF
>15|TRBV19|-|-|TRBJ2-2
TGTGCCAGTAGTACCGTGGACACCTACACCGGGGAGCTGTTTTTT
CASSTVDTYTGELFF
>15|TRBV14|-|few|TRBJ2-7
TGTGCCAGCAGCTCTCATGGCAGGGATGTCTACGAGCAGTACTTC
CASSSHGRDVYEQYF
>15|TRBV2|-|-|TRBJ2-1
TGTGCCAGCACTCCAGGGGGGAGCTCCTACAATGAGCAGTTCTTC
CASTPGGSSYNEQFF
>15|TRBV4-1|TRBD1|-|TRBJ1-4
TGCGCCAGCAGCCAAACCGGGACAGGGGTTGAAAAACTGTTTTTT
CASSQTGTGVEKLFF
>15|TRBV6-9|TRBD1|-|TRBJ1-2
TGTGCCAGCAGTTACGGGACAGGGGCGGGCTATGGCTACACCTTC
CASSYGTGAGYGYTF
>16|TRBV6-6|TRBD1|-|TRBJ1-3
TGTGCCAGCAGTTCGGCACAGGGGGGCTCTGGAAACACCATATATTTT
CASSSAQGGSGNTIYF
>16|TRBV7-2|-|-|TRBJ1-5
TGTGCCAGCAGCACTTCGGGCAGGGGTCGAGGGCAGCCCCAGCATTTT
CASSTSGRGRGQPQHF
>14|TRBV6-5|TRBD1|-|TRBJ1-2
TGTGCCAGCAGGGCGACAGGGCCCTCCTATGGCTACACCTTC
CASRATGPSYGYTF
>15|TRBV11-1|TRBD1|-|TRBJ2-3
TGTGCCAGCAGCTTGACAGGGGGCGTCACAGATACGCAGTATTTT
CASSLTGGVTDTQYF
>15|TRBV6-2/TRBV6-3|TRBD1|-|TRBJ2-7
TGTGCCAGCAGTTCCTCCGGGACAGGGGGAGTGGAGCAGTACTTC
CASSSSGTGGVEQYF
>17|TRBV6-1|-|once|TRBJ2-4
TGTGCCAGCAGTGAAGCAACCGGGACTTCAGCCAAAAACATTCAGTACTTC
CASSEATGTSAKNIQYF
>19|TRBV24-1|-|-|TRBJ1-5
TGTGCCACCAGTGATTTTTGGGTTCTGGACAGATGTAGCAATCAGCCCCAGCATTTT
CATSDFWVLDRCSNQPQHF
>14|TRBV15|-|-|TRBJ2-3
TGTGCCACCAGCAGAACCCGGGACACAGATACGCAGTATTTT
CATSRTRDTDTQYF
>12|TRBV19|-|-|TRBJ2-3
TGTGCCAGTAGTATAGGAGGGGGTTTGCAGTATTTT
CASSIGGGLQYF
>18|TRBV5-1|TRBD2|-|TRBJ2-4
TGCGCCAGCAGCTTGGCGACTAGCGGGGGGGCGGCCAAAAACATTCAGTACTTC
CASSLATSGGAAKNIQYF